This T cell receptor (beta chain) is drawn from a study of shared clonotypes between healthy human individuals. Study as a whole: The composition of the donors was a couple of women and a few men aged 18 to 49. Overall study findings and caveats: Generally, estimated richness proved larger in naive subsets than it did in memory subsets. For naive CD4 cells, roughly 5% of clonotypes were shared across a handful of donors.

TCRdb's table, derived via immunoSEQ multiplex PCR, lists solely in-frame clones and lacks some. The table has fewer than 130,000 clones, about 67% seen once. This clone was observed many times. Its target is unknown. Germline CDR1 SNHLY, CDR2 FYNNEI. Deletions cut 6 bases from V and 6 bases from J, with 30 bases between. The CDR3 has 18 amino acids. The study drew its donors from healthy HIV-negative adults without recent acute infections or vaccinations. This sequence was found in a woman between 25 and 40 years old in good health. This chain connects TRBV2 to TRBJ2-7; D is perhaps TRBD1 (6 bases). Sequences were obtained from memory CD8+ T cells sorted from blood. Stated subset: CD45RO+ cells pooled with CCR7-negative TemRA cells. DNA for the CDR3: TGTGCCAGCAGCTGGGACAAGATTAAAGCAAGACCCGAGTTCGAGCAGTACTTC. This sequence encodes CASSWDKIKARPEFEQYF. The entire variable domain, with the rest obtained from reference TRBV2 and TRBJ2-7, is as follows: EPEVTQTPSHQVTQMGQEVILRCVPISNHLYFYWYRQILGQKVEFLVSFYNNEISEKSEIFDDQFSVERPDGSNFTLKIRSTKLEDSAMYFCASSWDKIKARPEFEQYFGPGTRLTVT.